This TCR beta chain was obtained from a study of OX40 agonist ivuxolimab in advanced cancers. At the level of the study: Participants, approximately 81% male, averaged around 60 years of age, ranging from 23 to 79. Two patients with cutaneous melanoma and one with hepatocellular carcinoma, three in total, showed partial responses. Study-wide findings and caveats: Clonal expansion among partial responders at 0.1-3.0 mg/kg ranked near the lowest. CD4+ and CD8+ blood T cells expanded clonally by week 6 at 0.1 to 3.0 mg/kg.

A remark on this clone: Its specificity is not known.

CDR1 SGHDT and CDR2 YYEEEE come from the germline V gene. V lost 1 base and J lost 5, with 9 bases in between. The CDR3 runs to 13 residues. Here immunoSEQ multiplex PCR was the method, and the copy in TCRdb shows in-frame clones only, minus some. The data show tens of thousands of clones, approximately 81% seen once. The chain links TRBV5-6 to TRBJ2-5; D remains ambiguous. The sequencing used CD4+ or CD8+ T cells sorted from blood, collected in a trial of the OX40 agonist ivuxolimab. This clonotype originated in an adult with an advanced solid tumor such as melanoma, head and neck, liver or kidney cancer. The CDR3 nucleotides are TGTGCCAGCAGCTTGCTATTTGGGGAGACCCAGTACTTC. Translating it yields CASSLLFGETQYF.